This T cell receptor (beta chain) appears in the sequencing data of a study of blood T cell repertoires in COVID-19. For the study at large: Samples taken during acute and convalescent COVID-19 were collected in the United States, Italy and Spain.

Profiled with immunoSEQ multiplex PCR; TCRdb holds only in-frame clones, not every one. Of about 60,000 clones in the sample, roughly 86% were seen once. The sequence was obtained from a man aged 45-65 years with active COVID-19. Sequenced input: peripheral blood.

CDR3 residues: CASRQGTLGYTF. CDR3 coding DNA: TGTGCCAGTCGACAGGGGACCCTAGGCTACACCTTC. The rearrangement uses TRBV27 and TRBJ1-2, with TRBD1 identical over 8 bases. The V gene end was trimmed by 9 bases and the J gene end by 8 bases; junction bases not matched to a gene: 8. From germline, CDR1 is MNHEY and CDR2 SMNVEV (reference sequence). The CDR3 runs 12 residues.